This T cell receptor beta chain was captured in a study of blood T cell repertoires in COVID-19. This CDR3 comprises 15 residues. Germline V gene lookup returns CDR1 SGHAT and CDR2 FQDESV (reference sequence). After removal of 6 bases from V and 2 bases from J, the junction contained 2 bases not matched to a gene. Sequenced by immunoSEQ multiplex PCR; TCRdb stores in-frame clones only, minus some. The data hold more than 85,000 clones, with 88% observed a single time. The V gene is TRBV11-1, the J gene TRBJ2-1, with 12 bases identical to TRBD2. The sample was peripheral blood. The TCR was taken from a woman in her sixties with acute or convalescent COVID-19. Written as DNA, the CDR3 is TGTGCCAGCAGTAGGACTAGCGGGACCTACAATGAGCAGTTCTTC. As protein: CASSRTSGTYNEQFF.